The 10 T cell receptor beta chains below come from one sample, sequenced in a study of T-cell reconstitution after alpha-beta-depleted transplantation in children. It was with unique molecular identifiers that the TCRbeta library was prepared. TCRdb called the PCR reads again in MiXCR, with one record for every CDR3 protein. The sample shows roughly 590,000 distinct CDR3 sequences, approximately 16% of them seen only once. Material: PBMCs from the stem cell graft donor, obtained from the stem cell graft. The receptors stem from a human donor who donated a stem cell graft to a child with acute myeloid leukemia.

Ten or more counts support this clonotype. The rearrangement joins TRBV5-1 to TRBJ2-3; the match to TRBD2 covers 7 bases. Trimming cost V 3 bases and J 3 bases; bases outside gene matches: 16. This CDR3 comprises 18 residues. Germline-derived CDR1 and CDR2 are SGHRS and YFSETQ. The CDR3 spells CASSSGLGKLVRTDTQYF. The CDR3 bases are TGCGCCAGCAGCTCCGGACTAGGGAAGTTAGTCAGGACAGATACGCAGTATTTT.

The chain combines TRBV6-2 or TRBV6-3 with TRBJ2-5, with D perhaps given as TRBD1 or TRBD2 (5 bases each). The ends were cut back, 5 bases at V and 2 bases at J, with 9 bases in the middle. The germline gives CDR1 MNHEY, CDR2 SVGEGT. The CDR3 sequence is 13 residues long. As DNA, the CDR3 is TGTGCCAGCAGTGGGACGGAACAAGAGACCCAGTACTTC. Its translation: CASSGTEQETQYF.

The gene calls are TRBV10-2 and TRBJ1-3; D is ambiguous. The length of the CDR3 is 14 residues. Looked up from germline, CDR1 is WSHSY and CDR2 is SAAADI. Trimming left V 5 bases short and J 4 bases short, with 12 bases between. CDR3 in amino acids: CASSHPGLGNTIYF. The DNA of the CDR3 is TGCGCCAGCAGTCACCCGGGGTTGGGAAACACCATATATTTT.

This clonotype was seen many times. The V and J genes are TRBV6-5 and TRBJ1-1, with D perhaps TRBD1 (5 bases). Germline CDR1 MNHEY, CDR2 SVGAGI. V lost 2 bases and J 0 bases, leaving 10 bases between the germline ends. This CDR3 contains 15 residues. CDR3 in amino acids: CASSYGAELNTEAFF. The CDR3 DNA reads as TGTGCCAGCAGTTACGGGGCAGAGCTGAACACTGAAGCTTTCTTT.

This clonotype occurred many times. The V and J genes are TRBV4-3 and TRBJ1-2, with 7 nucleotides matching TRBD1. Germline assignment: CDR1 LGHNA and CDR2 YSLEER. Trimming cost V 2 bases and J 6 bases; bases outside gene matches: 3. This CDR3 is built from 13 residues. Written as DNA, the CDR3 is TGCGCCAGCAGCCAATATGACAGGGATGGCTACACCTTC. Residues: CASSQYDRDGYTF.

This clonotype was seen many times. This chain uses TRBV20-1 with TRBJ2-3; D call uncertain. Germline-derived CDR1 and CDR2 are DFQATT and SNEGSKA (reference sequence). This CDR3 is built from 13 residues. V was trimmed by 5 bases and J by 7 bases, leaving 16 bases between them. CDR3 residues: CSAYPSSENTQYF. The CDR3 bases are TGCAGTGCTTACCCGTCTTCGGAGAATACGCAGTATTTT.

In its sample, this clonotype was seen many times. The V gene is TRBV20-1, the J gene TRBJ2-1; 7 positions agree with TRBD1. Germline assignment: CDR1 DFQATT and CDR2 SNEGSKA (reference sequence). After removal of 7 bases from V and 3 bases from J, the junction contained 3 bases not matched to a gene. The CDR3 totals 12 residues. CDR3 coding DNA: TGCAGTGAGGGGACAGACTACAATGAGCAGTTCTTC. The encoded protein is CSEGTDYNEQFF.

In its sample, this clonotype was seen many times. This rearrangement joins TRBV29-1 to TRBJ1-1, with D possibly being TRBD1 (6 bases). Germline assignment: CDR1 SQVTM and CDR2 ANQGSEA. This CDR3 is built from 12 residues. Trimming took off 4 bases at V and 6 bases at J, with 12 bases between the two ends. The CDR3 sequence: CSVAEQGSEAFF. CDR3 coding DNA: TGCAGCGTTGCCGAACAGGGATCTGAAGCTTTCTTT. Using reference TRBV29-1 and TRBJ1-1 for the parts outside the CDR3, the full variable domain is SAVISQKPSRDICQRGTSLTIQCQVDSQVTMMFWYRQQPGQSLTLIATANQGSEATYESGFVIDKFPISRPNLTFSTLTVSNMSPEDSSIYLCSVAEQGSEAFFGQGTRLTVV.

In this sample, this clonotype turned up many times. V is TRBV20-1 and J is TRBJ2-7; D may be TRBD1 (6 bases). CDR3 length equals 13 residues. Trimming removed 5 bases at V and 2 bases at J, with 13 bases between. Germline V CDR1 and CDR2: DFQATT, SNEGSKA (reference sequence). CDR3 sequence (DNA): TGCAGTGCTCCCCGGGCAGGGGCCTACGAGCAGTACTTC. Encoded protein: CSAPRAGAYEQYF.

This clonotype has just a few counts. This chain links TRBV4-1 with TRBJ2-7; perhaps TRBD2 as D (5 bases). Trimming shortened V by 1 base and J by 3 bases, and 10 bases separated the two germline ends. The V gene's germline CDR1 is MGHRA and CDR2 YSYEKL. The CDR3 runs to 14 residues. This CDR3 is CASSQVLGHYEQYF. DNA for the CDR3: TGCGCCAGCAGCCAAGTACTAGGGCACTACGAGCAGTACTTC.